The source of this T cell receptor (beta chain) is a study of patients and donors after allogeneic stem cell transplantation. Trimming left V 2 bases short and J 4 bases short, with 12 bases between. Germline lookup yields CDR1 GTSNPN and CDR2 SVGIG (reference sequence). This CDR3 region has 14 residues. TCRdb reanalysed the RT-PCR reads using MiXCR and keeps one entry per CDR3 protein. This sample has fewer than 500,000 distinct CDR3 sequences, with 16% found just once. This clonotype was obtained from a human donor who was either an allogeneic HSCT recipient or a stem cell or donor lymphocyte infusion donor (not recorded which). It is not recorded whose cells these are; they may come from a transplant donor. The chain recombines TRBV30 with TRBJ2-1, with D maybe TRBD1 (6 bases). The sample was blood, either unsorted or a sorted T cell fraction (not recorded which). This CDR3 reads CAWSQGRGYNEQFF. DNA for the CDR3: TGTGCCTGGAGTCAGGGCAGGGGATACAATGAGCAGTTCTTC.